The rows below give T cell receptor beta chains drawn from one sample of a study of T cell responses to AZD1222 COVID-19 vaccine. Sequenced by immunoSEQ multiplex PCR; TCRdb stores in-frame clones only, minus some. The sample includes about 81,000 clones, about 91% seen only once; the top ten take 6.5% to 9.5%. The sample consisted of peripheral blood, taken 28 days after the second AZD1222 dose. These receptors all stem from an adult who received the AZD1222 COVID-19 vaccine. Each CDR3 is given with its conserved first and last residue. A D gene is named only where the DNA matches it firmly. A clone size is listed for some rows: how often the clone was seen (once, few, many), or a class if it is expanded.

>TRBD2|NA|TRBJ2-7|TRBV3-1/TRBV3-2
TGTGCCAGCAGCCCAGGGACTAGCGGATACTACGAGCAGTACTTC
CASSPGTSGYYEQYF
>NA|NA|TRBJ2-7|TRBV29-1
TGCAGCGCTGGACGTAACTCCTACGAGCAGTACTTC
CSAGRNSYEQYF
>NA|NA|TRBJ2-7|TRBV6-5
TGTGCCAGCAATAGAGTCGAGTCCTACGAGCAGTACTTC
CASNRVESYEQYF
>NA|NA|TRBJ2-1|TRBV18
TGTGCCAGCTCACCCGGAGGGACCGTCAATGAGCAGTTCTTC
CASSPGGTVNEQFF
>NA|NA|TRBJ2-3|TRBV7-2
TGTGCCAGCAGCCCCCGTCTGGGGGAGGCAGATACGCAGTATTTT
CASSPRLGEADTQYF
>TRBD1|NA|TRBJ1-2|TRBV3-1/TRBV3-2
TGTGCCAGCAGAAACAGGGGCGGCTACACCTTC
CASRNRGGYTF
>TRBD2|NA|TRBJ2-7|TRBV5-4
TGTGCCAGCAGCTTAGGGACTACCACCTACGAGCAGTACTTC
CASSLGTTTYEQYF
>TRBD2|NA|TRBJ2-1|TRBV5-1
TGCGCCAGCAGCCCCGGCGTACTAGCGAACAATGAGCAGTTCTTC
CASSPGVLANNEQFF
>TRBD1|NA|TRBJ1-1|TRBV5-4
TGTGCCAGCAGCTCAGGGACAGCCATGAACACTGAAGCTTTCTTT
CASSSGTAMNTEAFF
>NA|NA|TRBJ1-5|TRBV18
TGTGCCAGCTCACCGGCGAGGAGCAATCAGCCCCAGCATTTT
CASSPARSNQPQHF
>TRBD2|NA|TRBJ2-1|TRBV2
TGTGCCAGCAGTGACCAAACCGGACTAGAGCACCACCAGTTCTTC
CASSDQTGLEHHQFF
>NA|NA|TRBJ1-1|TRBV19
TGTGCCAGTAGTACCTCAGGGAGGGGGGCTATGAACACTGAAGCTTTCTTT
CASSTSGRGAMNTEAFF
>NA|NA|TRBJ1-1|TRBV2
TGTGCCAGCAGTGAATTTGGGAGGGAGAACACTGAAGCTTTCTTT
CASSEFGRENTEAFF
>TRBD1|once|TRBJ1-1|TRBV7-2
TGTGCCAGCAGCTTAGGGGGACAGGGGGCTCACACTGAAGCTTTCTTT
CASSLGGQGAHTEAFF
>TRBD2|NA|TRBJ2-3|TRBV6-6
TGTGCCAGCAGTCCCGGACTAGCGGGAGGTTACACAGATACGCAGTATTTT
CASSPGLAGGYTDTQYF
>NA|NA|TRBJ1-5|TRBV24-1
TGTGCCACCAGTGATTCCGGAGGTCCCCAGCATTTT
CATSDSGGPQHF
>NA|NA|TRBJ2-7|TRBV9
TGTGCCAGCAGCGCTCCGAGCTCCTACGAGCAGTACTTC
CASSAPSSYEQYF
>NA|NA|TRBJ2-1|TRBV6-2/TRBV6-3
TGTGCCAGCAGTTATCGTATCCATGAGCAGTTCTTC
CASSYRIHEQFF
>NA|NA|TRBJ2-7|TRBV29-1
TGCAGCGTTGGAGGGGCCCCCTACGAGCAGTACTTC
CSVGGAPYEQYF